A single T cell receptor (beta chain) is shown here with its context. Its specificity is unknown. The data originate from a study of T cell responses to AZD1222 COVID-19 vaccine. Only in-frame clones appear in the TCRdb table, and some are missing; sequencing was by immunoSEQ multiplex PCR. The table lists over 140,000 clones. V was cut by 4 bases and J by 4 bases, with 13 bases left in between. Germline V gene data show CDR1 as MNHEY and CDR2 as SVGAGI. CDR3 size: 14 residues. Study-wide points: A mostly white British donor set with more females was recruited, and clonal diversity was possibly underestimated. Vaccination with two AZD1222 doses was followed by a rise in Spike-specific TCR breadth and depth. Researchers took repertoire samples only after the peak T cell response had come. Researchers report vaccine-associated CD4 TCRs spanning spike, with dominance at 160-218 and 743-854.

This chain joins TRBV6-5 and TRBJ1-2, with D perhaps matching TRBD1 (6 bases). The sequence was collected from an adult in good health. Specimen: peripheral blood. CDR3 sequence (DNA): TGTGCCAGCAGTTCCAAAACAGGGTTCTATGGCTACACCTTC. Its translation: CASSSKTGFYGYTF.